The 13 T cell receptor beta chains reported below all come from one sample, sequenced in a study of OX40 agonist ivuxolimab in advanced cancers. Sequenced by immunoSEQ multiplex PCR; TCRdb stores in-frame clones only, minus some. The sample shows fewer than 20,000 clones, roughly 88% of them seen only once. The starting material was CD4+ or CD8+ T cells sorted from blood, obtained in a trial of the OX40 agonist ivuxolimab. Source of these receptors: an adult with an advanced solid tumor such as melanoma, head and neck, liver or kidney cancer.

This chain joins TRBV6-4 and TRBJ2-3; 8 nucleotides align to TRBD1. CDR1 is MRHNA and CDR2 is SNTAGT in the germline V gene. V lost 4 bases to trimming and J lost 1 base; unmatched junction nucleotides: 4. CDR3 length: 15 amino acids. CDR3 sequence (DNA): TGTGCCAGCAGTGCCCAGGGGGCCGGCACAGATACGCAGTATTTT. Its translation: CASSAQGAGTDTQYF.

Regarding this clone: The junction does not match germline at one end; this may be a read error. V and J are TRBV7-7 and TRBJ2-5, with 10 bases lining up with TRBD1. CDR3 length: 16 residues. Per the germline V gene, CDR1 is SSHAT and CDR2 is FNYEAQ (reference sequence). The CDR3 reads CASSDPGQGTQETQYF. The CDR3, as DNA: TGTGCTAGCAGCGACCCGGGACAGGGGACACAAGAGACCCAGTACTTC.

V and J are TRBV6-5 and TRBJ2-7; 10 nucleotides match TRBD1. The trim removed 2 bases at V and 7 bases at J, leaving 8 bases unmatched. The germline V gene encodes CDR1 MNHEY and CDR2 SVGAGI. The CDR3 is 15 amino acids. CDR3 sequence: CASSYQGTGEPEQYF. The DNA of the CDR3 is TGTGCCAGCAGTTACCAAGGGACAGGGGAGCCTGAGCAGTACTTC.

The V call is TRBV7-9, the J call TRBJ2-7; 9 nucleotides agree with TRBD1. The CDR3 has 16 amino acids. The J segment lost 2 bases and the V segment lost 6 bases, leaving 11 bases of the junction unmatched. CDR1 SEHNR and CDR2 FQNEAQ come from the germline V gene (reference sequence). The CDR3 region is CASSRPGQGGPYEQYF. DNA for the CDR3: TGTGCCAGCAGTCGTCCGGGACAGGGTGGCCCCTACGAGCAGTACTTC.

In its sample, this clone was seen once. This chain joins TRBV19 and TRBJ1-5, with D unresolved. Per the germline V gene, CDR1 is LNHDA and CDR2 is SQIVND (reference sequence). V was cut by 7 bases and J by 1 base, with 17 bases left in between. This CDR3 contains 16 residues. The CDR3 sequence is CASIPSSAASNQPQHF. The CDR3 DNA is TGTGCCAGTATCCCCTCCTCAGCGGCGAGCAATCAGCCCCAGCATTTT.

This clone was seen a few times. The rearrangement joins TRBV6-4 to TRBJ1-1; possibly TRBD1 for D (6 bases). CDR1 MRHNA and CDR2 SNTAGT come from the germline V gene. The CDR3 has 13 residues. Trimming removed 6 bases at V and 3 bases at J, with 11 bases between. The DNA for the CDR3 is TGTGCCAGCAGCGCAGGGGAAGACACTGAAGCTTTCTTT. It codes for CASSAGEDTEAFF.

The chain recombines TRBV28 with TRBJ1-3, with D uncertain. CDR3 length: 14 amino acids. Germline CDR1 reads MDHEN; CDR2 reads SYDVKM. Trimming removed 6 bases at V and 1 base at J, with 10 bases between. The CDR3 reads CASRLQNSGNTIYF. The CDR3 DNA follows: TGTGCCAGCAGGCTCCAGAATTCTGGAAACACCATATATTTT.

The chain links TRBV23-1 to TRBJ2-7; D unresolved. TRBV23-1 is given ORF status, its function remaining uncertain. The germline V and J ends were trimmed by 8 bases and 6 bases, with 17 bases remaining between them. The CDR3 runs to 13 residues. The CDR3 nucleotides read TGCGCCAGCGGTACTTGGGGTGCAAGCGAGCAGTACTTC. It is translated as CASGTWGASEQYF.

The V call is TRBV28, the J call TRBJ2-7; TRBD2 matches 7 bases. The CDR3 covers 15 residues. Germline assignment: CDR1 MDHEN and CDR2 SYDVKM. Losses at the gene ends were 10 bases for V and 7 bases for J; bases not matched to a gene: 19. The CDR3 sequence: CATYGSRGVVEEQYF. The CDR3, as DNA: TGTGCCACGTACGGATCCCGGGGGGTGGTTGAGGAGCAGTACTTC.

The CDR3 DNA is TGTGCCTCATTACGGGACGACACAGATACGCAGTATTTT. Residues: CASLRDDTDTQYF. J is TRBJ2-3 and V is TRBV30; either TRBD1 or TRBD2 may fit D (5 bases each). Germline V CDR1 and CDR2: GTSNPN, SVGIG (reference sequence). V shed 7 bases and J shed 2 bases, with 13 bases lying between them. The CDR3 is made up of 13 amino acids.

The chain uses TRBV9 and TRBJ1-2; maybe TRBD1 (5 bases). This CDR3 is built from 14 residues. The V end was cut by 0 bases, the J end by 6 bases, with 12 bases between. Germline lookup yields CDR1 SGDLS and CDR2 YYNGEE. The CDR3 sequence is CASSVEGGVDGYTF. CDR3 coding DNA: TGTGCCAGCAGCGTAGAAGGAGGGGTTGATGGCTACACCTTC.

This chain connects TRBV11-2 to TRBJ2-5, with D perhaps matching TRBD2 (6 bases). The germline V and J ends were trimmed by 2 bases and 5 bases, with 15 bases remaining between them. CDR1 is SGHAT, CDR2 FQNNGV, per germline. The length of the CDR3 is 15 residues. Written as DNA, the CDR3 is TGTGCCAGCAGCTTAAGAGGCCTAGCGTTGGAGACCCAGTACTTC. Its protein is CASSLRGLALETQYF.

The genes are TRBV4-1 and TRBJ2-3; D ambiguous. In germline, CDR1 is MGHRA, CDR2 YSYEKL. Trimming removed 3 bases from V and 4 bases from J, with 11 bases in between. The CDR3 extends over 14 amino acids. The CDR3 loop reads CASSQYVAPDTQYF. DNA of the CDR3: TGCGCCAGCAGCCAGTATGTGGCGCCAGATACGCAGTATTTT.